This passage covers 32 T cell receptor beta chains from one sample sequenced in a study of Graves' ophthalmopathy and Graves' hyperthyroidism. Amplifying from RNA transcripts, the study obtained TCR beta CDR3 regions. HTBI primers primed a first-round RT-PCR, and a second-round multiplex PCR followed. Each CDR3 protein gets one entry after TCRdb re-called the multiplex PCR reads with MiXCR. The table has about 1.1 million distinct CDR3 sequences, about 35% seen once. The material sequenced was peripheral blood or thyroid tissue (not recorded which). The receptor source for this set is an adult man with Graves' hyperthyroidism.

The gene calls are TRBV7-9 and TRBJ1-2, with TRBD1 matching 11 bases. V trimming: 0 bases; J trimming: 6 bases; junction bases outside the gene matches: 12. The germline gives CDR1 SEHNR, CDR2 FQNEAQ (reference sequence). CDR3 length: 18 residues. CDR3 in DNA: TGTGCCAGCAGCTTAGCAGACTTGATTGGACAGGGGGCGAATGGCTACACCTTC. Amino acid sequence: CASSLADLIGQGANGYTF.

A word on this clonotype: At one of its ends the junction is not consistent with the germline gene, which may arise from a read error. The J gene is TRBJ2-5, the V gene TRBV5-1, with D possibly called TRBD1 or TRBD2 (6 bases each). The germline V gene encodes CDR1 SGHRS and CDR2 YFSETQ. The CDR3 consists of 18 residues. CDR3 DNA: TGTGCCAGCAGCCGGGGGCCCACCGGGATAGAGTACCAAGAGACCCAGTACTTC. It codes for CASSRGPTGIEYQETQYF. The full variable domain, in which reference TRBV5-1 and TRBJ2-5 provide the parts outside the CDR3, is KAGVTQTPRYLIKTRGQQVTLSCSPISGHRSVSWYQQTPGQGLQFLFEYFSETQRNKGNFPGRFSGRQFSNSRSEMNVSTLELGDSALYLCASSRGPTGIEYQETQYFGPGTRLLVL.

This clonotype has a count of ten or more. The V call is TRBV11-2, the J call TRBJ1-1, with D unresolved. Germline V gives CDR1 SGHAT, CDR2 FQNNGV. The CDR3 is made up of 14 amino acids. Trimming removed 3 bases from V and 1 base from J, with 9 bases in between. The DNA for the CDR3 is TGTGCCAGCAGCTTCGCCAGCGCGAACACTGAAGCTTTCTTT. As protein: CASSFASANTEAFF. The full variable domain, completed using reference TRBV11-2 and TRBJ1-1, is EAGVAQSPRYKIIEKRQSVAFWCNPISGHATLYWYQQILGQGPKLLIQFQNNGVVDDSQLPKDRFSAERLKGVDSTLKIQPAKLEDSAVYLCASSFASANTEAFFGQGTRLTVV.

The genes are TRBV7-9 and TRBJ1-1; D remains ambiguous. From germline, CDR1 is SEHNR and CDR2 FQNEAQ (reference sequence). CDR3 length: 14 amino acids. The V end was cut by 5 bases, the J end by 5 bases, with 15 bases between. The CDR3 spells CASSKERDWTEAFF. Written as DNA, the CDR3 is TGTGCCAGCAGCAAGGAAAGGGATTGGACTGAAGCTTTCTTT.

The V call is TRBV29-1, the J call TRBJ2-5; D unresolved. Germline V CDR1 and CDR2: SQVTM, ANQGSEA. CDR3 length: 13 residues. V lost 8 bases, J lost 5 bases, and 18 bases lay in between. Here the CDR3 reads CSPTTTPRETQYF. For the CDR3, the DNA is TGCAGCCCGACAACTACCCCGAGGGAGACCCAGTACTTC.

This clonotype was seen a handful of times. The V gene is TRBV12-3 or TRBV12-4, the J gene TRBJ2-2, with 12 bases matching TRBD2. This CDR3 is 15 amino acids long. The trim removed 6 bases at V and 5 bases at J, leaving 4 bases unmatched. DNA for the CDR3: TGTGCCAGCAGGGCTACTAGCGGGAGGACCGGGGAGCTGTTTTTT. Its translation is CASRATSGRTGELFF.

This clonotype was counted once. V gene TRBV5-5 combines with J gene TRBJ1-1; D is possibly TRBD1 (6 bases). Germline V lookup: CDR1 SGHKS, CDR2 YYEKEE (reference sequence). The CDR3 extends over 19 amino acids. V gave up 2 bases and J gave up 2 bases, with 25 bases separating them. The CDR3 DNA reads TGTGCCAGCAGCTTTATTGAAGCCAGGGGACCGCGCGGAAACACTGAAGCTTTCTTT. It is translated as CASSFIEARGPRGNTEAFF.

The CDR3, as DNA: TGCAGCGTTGAACGATACTCTGGAAATTCCTACGAGCAGTACTTC. This gives the protein CSVERYSGNSYEQYF. The V and J genes are TRBV29-1 and TRBJ2-7; D call uncertain. CDR1 SQVTM and CDR2 ANQGSEA come from the germline V gene. V shed 2 bases and J shed 1 base, with 15 bases lying between them. The CDR3 covers 15 residues.

The chain joins TRBV28 to TRBJ1-1; D might be TRBD1 (6 bases). The germline gives CDR1 MDHEN, CDR2 SYDVKM. There are 14 residues in the CDR3. The germline V and J ends were trimmed by 4 bases and 5 bases, with 14 bases remaining between them. Here the CDR3 reads CASSSAGVRTEAFF. In DNA form, the CDR3 reads TGTGCCAGCAGTTCCGCAGGGGTGAGGACTGAAGCTTTCTTT.

J is TRBJ1-2 and V is TRBV2; D gene uncertain. Germline CDR1 and CDR2: SNHLY and FYNNEI. V lost 4 bases and J lost 1, with 16 bases in between. This CDR3 spans 16 amino acids. The CDR3 here is CASSAVRQAVNYGYTF. The CDR3 nucleotides read TGTGCCAGCAGTGCCGTGAGGCAGGCGGTTAACTATGGCTACACCTTC.

V and J are TRBV12-3 or TRBV12-4 and TRBJ1-2; the D gene is possibly TRBD1 (5 bases). V was pared by 3 bases and J by 0 bases, with 20 bases between. CDR3 length: 18 amino acids. The CDR3 sequence: CASSLRVGEPNTNYGYTF. DNA for the CDR3: TGTGCCAGCAGTTTGCGCGTGGGGGAACCGAACACTAACTATGGCTACACCTTC.

This clonotype appeared once. A much larger clonotype is one base distant, so this may be a read error. This chain links TRBV20-1 with TRBJ2-6, with D tentatively TRBD1 (6 bases). Germline V lookup: CDR1 DFQATT, CDR2 SNEGSKA (reference sequence). The CDR3 is made up of 15 amino acids. As DNA, the CDR3 is TGCAGTGCTCGCCCATCAGGGGCTGGGGTCAACGTCCTGACTTTC. Its translation is CSARPSGAGVNVLTF.

This chain links TRBV20-1 with TRBJ2-7; 7 bases are shared with TRBD1. This CDR3 spans 11 amino acids. The V gene's germline CDR1 is DFQATT and CDR2 SNEGSKA (reference sequence). With 6 bases clipped from V and 6 bases from J, the junction kept 5 bases outside the gene matches. This CDR3 is CSAWGQLEQYF. The CDR3 region has the DNA TGCAGTGCCTGGGGACAGCTCGAGCAGTACTTC.

This clonotype was found many times. The rearrangement joins TRBV7-2 to TRBJ2-5; no definite D call. This CDR3 is built from 14 residues. V lost 2 bases and J lost 4, with 11 bases in between. In germline, CDR1 is SGHTA, CDR2 FQGNSA. CDR3 amino acids: CASSLMGSGETQYF. The CDR3, as DNA: TGTGCCAGCAGCTTAATGGGATCAGGAGAGACCCAGTACTTC.

Remarks on this clonotype: It is likely a read error, because the conserved phenylalanine at the end of the CDR3 is missing. The DNA is left out, because the CDR3 cannot be placed on it with certainty; the CDR3 is given as TCRdb lists it. The genes are TRBV2 and TRBJ1-3. The CDR3 numbers 10 amino acids, ends counted. CDR1 SNHLY and CDR2 FYNNEI come from the germline V gene. CDR3 protein: CASRALATNT.

The chain employs TRBV20-1 and TRBJ2-5; D may be TRBD1 (6 bases). This CDR3 has 12 residues. V lost 5 bases, J lost 5 bases, and 12 bases lay in between. The germline gives CDR1 DFQATT, CDR2 SNEGSKA (reference sequence). CDR3 sequence reads: CSAADSGETQYF. CDR3 nucleotides: TGCAGTGCTGCGGACAGTGGGGAGACCCAGTACTTC.

This clonotype has a count of ten or more. This chain links TRBV20-1 with TRBJ1-1; 9 nucleotides align to TRBD1. The junction had 5 bases not matched to a gene; V was cut back by 0 bases and J by 6 bases. The CDR3 has 14 residues. The germline V gene has CDR1 DFQATT and CDR2 SNEGSKA (reference sequence). The CDR3 sequence is CSAREGTGIAEAFF. CDR3 sequence (DNA): TGCAGTGCTAGAGAAGGGACAGGGATCGCTGAAGCTTTCTTT.

The chain couples TRBV12-3 or TRBV12-4 to TRBJ2-7; D is perhaps TRBD1 or TRBD2 (5 bases each). This CDR3 is 16 amino acids long. Deletions cut 5 bases from V and 3 bases from J, with 20 bases between. DNA for the CDR3: TGTGCCAGCAGTCCCAGGGAAACCAAGAGGGTCTACGAGCAGTACTTC. The encoded protein is CASSPRETKRVYEQYF.

The J gene is TRBJ2-7, the V gene TRBV20-1; a possible D gene is TRBD2 (5 bases). The CDR3 has 12 residues. Germline CDR1 DFQATT, CDR2 SNEGSKA (reference sequence). Written as DNA, the CDR3 is TGCGCCGCTAGTCTTCTAGCTTCCGAGCAGTACTTC. This translates into CAASLLASEQYF.

This clonotype was recorded at least ten times. The CDR3 reads CASSVEGDMNTEAFF. The CDR3 coding sequence is TGTGCCAGCAGCGTAGAAGGGGACATGAACACTGAAGCTTTCTTT. The chain recombines TRBV9 with TRBJ1-1; the D gene is possibly TRBD1 (6 bases). In germline, CDR1 is SGDLS, CDR2 YYNGEE. The CDR3 is 15 amino acids. V dropped 0 bases and J dropped 0 bases, with 9 bases sitting between them.

The genes are TRBV7-9 and TRBJ2-5; 8 nucleotides match TRBD1. In germline, CDR1 is SEHNR, CDR2 FQNEAQ (reference sequence). This CDR3 region has 17 residues. The V segment lost 5 bases and the J segment 2 bases; nucleotides outside the gene matches: 13. CDR3 protein: CASSARTGIRGQETQYF. In DNA form, the CDR3 reads TGTGCCAGCAGCGCAAGGACAGGGATACGGGGGCAAGAGACCCAGTACTTC.

The V and J genes are TRBV6-1 and TRBJ1-2; TRBD1 agrees at 7 bases. V shed 11 bases and J 3 bases; nucleotides not matched to a gene: 12. The CDR3 extends over 14 amino acids. CDR1 and CDR2 (germline): MNHNS, SASEGT. CDR3: CAEGRGPAYYGYTF. In DNA form, the CDR3 reads TGTGCCGAGGGGAGGGGGCCAGCCTACTATGGCTACACCTTC.

Ten or more counts support this clonotype. The CDR3 DNA follows: TGTGCCAGCTTACCAGGGGGATCGGCTCGCGAGCAGTACTTC. Translated: CASLPGGSAREQYF. The rearrangement joins TRBV2 to TRBJ2-7; the match to TRBD1 covers 7 bases. The CDR3 is made up of 14 amino acids. Looked up from germline, CDR1 is SNHLY and CDR2 is FYNNEI. J gave up 6 bases and V 8 bases, and 13 bases lay outside the gene matches.

Ten or more counts support this clonotype. The chain carries TRBV2 and TRBJ1-1, with D possibly matching TRBD1 (6 bases). The germline V gene has CDR1 SNHLY and CDR2 FYNNEI. CDR3 length: 14 residues. V was shortened by 2 bases and J by 3 bases, with 10 bases between the two germline ends. CDR3 loop: CASSEQGLYTEAFF. DNA of the CDR3: TGTGCCAGCAGTGAACAGGGGTTGTACACTGAAGCTTTCTTT. Based on the CDR3 plus reference TRBV2 and TRBJ1-1, the full variable domain is EPEVTQTPSHQVTQMGQEVILRCVPISNHLYFYWYRQILGQKVEFLVSFYNNEISEKSEIFDDQFSVERPDGSNFTLKIRSTKLEDSAMYFCASSEQGLYTEAFFGQGTRLTVV.

Comments on this clonotype: The junction differs from germline at one of its ends, possibly a read error. V usage is TRBV2 and J usage is TRBJ1-5, with 9 bases aligning to TRBD1. This CDR3 is 15 amino acids long. Germline V gene data show CDR1 as SNHLY and CDR2 as FYNNEI. CDR3 sequence (DNA): TGTGCCAGCGATTTACAGGGGGCACACAATCAGCCCCAGCACTTT. Translation: CASDLQGAHNQPQHF.

In its sample, this clonotype was seen many times. This chain links TRBV7-2 with TRBJ1-2, with unresolved D. With 3 bases removed from V and 0 bases from J, the gap between germline ends came to 8 bases. Per the germline V gene, CDR1 is SGHTA and CDR2 is FQGNSA. There are 14 residues in the CDR3. CDR3 bases: TGTGCCAGCAGCTTTTCAGCTACTAACTATGGCTACACCTTC. Protein sequence: CASSFSATNYGYTF.

Comment on this clonotype: A much larger clone differs from this one at a single base, so this may be a read error. V is TRBV25-1 and J is TRBJ1-2; D gene unclear. Germline CDR1 MGHDK, CDR2 SYGVNS. This CDR3 spans 15 amino acids. CDR3 sequence reads: CASKGTSGIDYGCTF. In DNA form, the CDR3 reads TGTGCCAGCAAAGGTACGTCTGGGATCGACTATGGCTGCACCTTC.

A word on this clonotype: A much larger clone lies one base from this, so it may be a read error. The rearrangement uses TRBV11-2 and TRBJ2-7, with D maybe TRBD1 (6 bases). Trimming cost V 1 base and J 2 bases, with 12 bases left between them. The CDR3 loop spans 15 amino acids. Germline CDR1 reads SGHAT; CDR2 reads FQNNGV. The CDR3 coding sequence is TGTGCCAGCAGCTTAGGCCCGGACAGCCCCTACGAGCAGTACTTC. Protein: CASSLGPDSPYEQYF.

The rearrangement links TRBV29-1 to TRBJ2-7; 11 bases map to TRBD2. This CDR3 is built from 15 residues. V dropped 1 base and J dropped 4; count of bases not matched to a gene: 6. CDR1 is SQVTM, CDR2 ANQGSEA, per germline. CDR3 in DNA: TGCAGCGTTGAAGGTAGCGGGGGGGGCCGTTACGAGCAGTACTTC. Translated, it gives CSVEGSGGGRYEQYF.

This clonotype was counted a single time. CDR3 bases: TGTGCCAGCAGCCGCTTGGACAGGGTTAGCCATGGCTACACCTTC. This encodes CASSRLDRVSHGYTF. This chain links TRBV7-8 with TRBJ1-2; 8 positions agree with TRBD1. J gave up 6 bases and V 5 bases, and 11 bases lay outside the gene matches. This CDR3 comprises 15 residues. The germline gives CDR1 SGHVS, CDR2 FQNEAQ.

The chain is built from TRBV7-6 and TRBJ2-7, with 8 bases matching TRBD2. The germline V gene has CDR1 SGHVS and CDR2 FNYEAQ. J was trimmed by 6 bases and V by 1 base; bases with no gene match: 5. The CDR3 contains 14 residues. CDR3 residues: CASSLDGTRGEQYF. The CDR3 nucleotides read TGTGCCAGCAGCTTAGATGGGACTAGGGGCGAGCAGTACTTC.

This clonotype was counted once. One end of the junction fails to match germline, which may point to a read error. This sequence joins TRBV15 and TRBJ1-5; TRBD1 agrees at 9 bases. From germline, CDR1 is LNHNV and CDR2 YYDKDF (reference sequence). The CDR3 is 15 residues long. CDR3 nucleotides: TGTGCCACCAGCAGGGACAGGGGCTACAATGAGCCCCAGCATTTT. It is translated as CATSRDRGYNEPQHF.